This TCR beta chain was profiled in a study of T cells in Graves' hyperthyroidism and ophthalmopathy. Trimming stripped 0 bases from V and 2 bases from J, with 14 bases between. The length of the CDR3 is 16 residues. Per the germline V gene, CDR1 is MNHEY and CDR2 is SVGAGI. This clonotype was recorded many times. RNA transcripts gave rise to amplified TCR beta CDR3 regions. A first-round RT-PCR of the TCR CDR3 used the HTBI primer set. A single record per CDR3 protein comes from TCRdb applying MiXCR to the multiplex PCR reads. Counted here are 450,000 to 600,000 distinct CDR3 sequences, approximately 20% occurring once; the ten biggest clones make up less than 55%.

V gene TRBV6-5 combines with J gene TRBJ2-7; no definite D call. This clonotype originated in a man aged 40-55 years with Graves' ophthalmopathy. Material: blood. CDR3 coding DNA: TGTGCCAGCAGTTACTCGAAGGTCGGTTCCACCTACGAGCAGTACTTC. It is translated as CASSYSKVGSTYEQYF.